Reported below is one T cell receptor beta chain. Its antigen is as yet unknown. The length of the CDR3 is 16 residues. V lost 2 bases and J 5 bases, leaving 15 bases between the germline ends. Germline V CDR1 and CDR2: MNHEY, SMNVEV (reference sequence). RNA in amounts of about 0.5 to 1 ug was reverse transcribed with random hexamers. TCR beta CDR3 was amplified by immunoSEQ covering 54 Vbeta and 13 Jbeta. TCRdb called the immunoSEQ multiplex PCR reads again in MiXCR, with one record for every CDR3 protein. The table records tens of thousands of distinct CDR3 sequences, roughly 95% of them present only once. This entry belongs to a study of CD8 T cells in Susac syndrome. Study-wide findings and caveats: In total CD8+ repertoires, about 16 Susac-specific public clones were found, and five or six in CD8+ TEMRA repertoires.

Negative magnetic isolation gave CD8+ and CD4+ cells; FACS enriched CD8+ TEMRA. This receptor was identified in a human donor with Susac syndrome. This rearrangement joins TRBV27 to TRBJ1-4; D unclear. The sample comprised CD8+ T cells from PBMCs. This chain's CDR3 is CASSLTGRPPNEKLFF. CDR3 nucleotides: TGTGCCAGCAGTTTAACTGGTCGACCTCCAAATGAAAAACTGTTTTTT.